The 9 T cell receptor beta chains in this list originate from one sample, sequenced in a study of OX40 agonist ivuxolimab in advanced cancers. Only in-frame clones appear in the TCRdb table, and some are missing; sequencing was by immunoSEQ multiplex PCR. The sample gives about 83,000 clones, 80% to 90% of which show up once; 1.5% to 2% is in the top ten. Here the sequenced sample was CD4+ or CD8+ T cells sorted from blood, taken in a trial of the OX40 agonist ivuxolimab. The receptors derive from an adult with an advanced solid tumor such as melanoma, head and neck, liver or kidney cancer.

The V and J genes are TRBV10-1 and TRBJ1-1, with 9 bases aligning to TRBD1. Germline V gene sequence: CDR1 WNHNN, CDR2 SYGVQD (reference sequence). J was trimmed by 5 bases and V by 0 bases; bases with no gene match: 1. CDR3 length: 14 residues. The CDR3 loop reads CASSESGTGTEAFF. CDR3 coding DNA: TGCGCCAGCAGTGAGTCGGGGACAGGGACTGAAGCTTTCTTT.

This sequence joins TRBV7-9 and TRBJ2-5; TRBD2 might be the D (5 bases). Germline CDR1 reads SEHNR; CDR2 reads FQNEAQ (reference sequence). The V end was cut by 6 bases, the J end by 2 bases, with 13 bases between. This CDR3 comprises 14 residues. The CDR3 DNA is TGTGCCAGCAGTTTGTACGGCGGGCAAGAGACCCAGTACTTC. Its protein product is CASSLYGGQETQYF.

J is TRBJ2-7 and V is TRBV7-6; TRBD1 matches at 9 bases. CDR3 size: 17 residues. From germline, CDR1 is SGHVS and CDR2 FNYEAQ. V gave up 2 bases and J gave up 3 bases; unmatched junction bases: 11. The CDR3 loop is CASSLIGGQGGFYEQYF. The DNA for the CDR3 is TGTGCCAGCAGCTTAATTGGGGGACAGGGAGGTTTCTACGAGCAGTACTTC.

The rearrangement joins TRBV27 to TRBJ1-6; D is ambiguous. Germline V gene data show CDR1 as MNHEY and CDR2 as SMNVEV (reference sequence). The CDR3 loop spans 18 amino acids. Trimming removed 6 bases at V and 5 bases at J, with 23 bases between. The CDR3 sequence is CASRTDDFSFTDNSPLHF. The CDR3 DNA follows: TGTGCCAGCAGAACAGATGACTTTTCTTTTACCGATAATTCACCCCTCCACTTT.

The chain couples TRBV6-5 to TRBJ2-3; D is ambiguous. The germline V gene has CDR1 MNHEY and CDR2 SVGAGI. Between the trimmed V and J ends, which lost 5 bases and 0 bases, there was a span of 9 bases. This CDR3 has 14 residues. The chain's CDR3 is CASSPVLSTDTQYF. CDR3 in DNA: TGTGCCAGCAGTCCCGTACTCAGCACAGATACGCAGTATTTT.

CDR3 sequence: CASREGGRGTEAFF. CDR3 nucleotide sequence: TGCGCCAGCAGGGAGGGGGGCCGGGGCACTGAAGCTTTCTTT. This chain connects TRBV5-1 to TRBJ1-1, with D possibly TRBD1 on 6 matching bases. The germline V gene encodes CDR1 SGHRS and CDR2 YFSETQ. The length of the CDR3 is 14 residues. V was clipped by 5 bases and J by 4 bases, with 15 bases between them.

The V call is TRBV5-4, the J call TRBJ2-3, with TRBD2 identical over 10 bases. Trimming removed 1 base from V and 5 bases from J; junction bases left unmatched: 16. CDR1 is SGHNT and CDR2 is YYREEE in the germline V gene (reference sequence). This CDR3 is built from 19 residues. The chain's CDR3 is CASSLYTLAGENRGDTQYF. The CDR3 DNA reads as TGTGCCAGCAGCTTGTATACGCTAGCGGGGGAAAACCGGGGAGATACGCAGTATTTT.

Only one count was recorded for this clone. The CDR3 sequence: CASSLTVTNQPQHF. The CDR3 DNA sequence: TGTGCCAGTAGTTTGACAGTAACTAATCAGCCCCAGCATTTT. The chain uses TRBV19 and TRBJ1-5; a possible D gene is TRBD1 (5 bases). V was trimmed by 5 bases and J by 4 bases, leaving 12 bases between them. Germline assignment: CDR1 LNHDA and CDR2 SQIVND (reference sequence). The length of the CDR3 is 14 residues.

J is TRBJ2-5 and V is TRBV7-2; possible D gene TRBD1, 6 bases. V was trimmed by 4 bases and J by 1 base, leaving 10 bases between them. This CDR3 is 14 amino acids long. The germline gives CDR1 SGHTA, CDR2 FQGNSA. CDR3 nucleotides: TGTGCCAGCAGCTGGGGACACCCCCAAGAGACCCAGTACTTC. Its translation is CASSWGHPQETQYF.